This TCR beta chain came from a study of vaccination effects on CD4 cells after COVID-19 (dated by TCRdb to between 2021 and 2024). Turning to the overall study: Post-vaccine samples across the study were collected a median of 72 days after the second dose, with a range of 14 to 241. The Oncomine TCR Beta short-read assay on an Illumina iSeq 100 was used to sequence cultures from other donors in the study. A total of 10 COVID-19 convalescent patients and several SARS-CoV-2-naive healthy vaccine recipients were included in the full study. SARS-CoV-2 spike-specific CD4+ TCR repertoires were compared before and after mRNA vaccination in COVID-19 convalescent patients and in infection-naive vaccine recipients. Study-level results and caveats: Clones induced by infection and clones induced by vaccination both contracted markedly at late timepoints after vaccination, which fits with T cell responses waning over time. Among healthy vaccine recipients, nearly all vaccine-induced clones were SARS-CoV-2 mono-reactive, and just 1 of 255 was cross-reactive with common cold coronaviruses. Only a small number of convalescent patients were included, and no early post-infection timepoints were available, which limited the study.

The ViraFEST assay stimulated PBMC with viral peptide pools and then used TCR sequencing to identify antigen-specific CD4+ T cell clonotypes by expansion. After less than 13 days of culture, CD4+ T cells were isolated with the EasySep CD4+ T cell isolation kit. Each participant received two doses of an mRNA SARS-CoV-2 vaccine, either BNT162b2 or mRNA-1273. The absence of prior SARS-CoV-2 infection in healthy vaccine recipients was confirmed by negative nucleocapsid antibodies before and after vaccination. Over 1.5 million PBMC per well were cultured with around 10 ug/ml peptides in IMDM containing approximately 4.7% human AB serum, approximately 9.9 IU/ml IL-2 and gentamicin. On days 3 and 7, half of the culture medium was replaced with fresh IL-2-containing medium. Each peptide stimulation condition was cultured in triplicate wells unless otherwise noted. PBMC were separated from whole blood using Ficoll-Paque Plus gradient centrifugation and were then either cryopreserved at -140C or used fresh. The spike proteins of SARS-CoV-2 and of the common cold coronaviruses HCoV-NL63, HCoV-OC43 and HCoV-229E were spanned by overlapping peptide pools. Genomic DNA was extracted from cultured CD4+ T cells with the QIAamp micro DNA kit.

With regard to this clone: Its antigen is still unknown. One base away there is no much larger clone; base qualities are not given.

Per the germline V gene, KGHDR is the CDR1 and SFDVKD is the CDR2. The cysteine opens and the phenylalanine closes a CDR3 of 15 amino acids. The entry retains the CDR3 DNA only, 45 bases that are in frame from base 1. Trimming takes 3 bases from V and 4 bases from J, and the germline ends sit 13 bases apart. The library was built by means of the immunoSEQ multiplex PCR assay. DNA from the CD4+ T cells that had been cultured and isolated underwent TCR beta CDR3 sequencing. The original pipeline was this. Non-productive TCR sequences were removed and reads were trimmed to the CDR3 region, keeping CDR3s of at least 7 amino acids. The MANAFEST web app was used to identify antigen-specific clonotypes by comparing expansion in peptide wells with expansion in reference cultures. For clones to be considered positive, expansion at FDR<0.05 versus reference and all other wells, an odds ratio above 5, and a frequency above 0.1% in two replicate wells were required. A clonotype was defined as cross-reactive if the clonotype was significantly expanded both in SARS-CoV-2 spike wells and in at least one common cold coronavirus spike condition. CDR3 similarity was assessed by Levenshtein distance using the stringdist R package, and unrooted trees were constructed with ape in R 3.6.1. TCRdb holds this immuneACCESS table with in-frame rearrangements only. Some clones are missing; in checked studies, unresolved V genes explain under half, and the rest has no known cause. From that table come the V and J calls and clone size; the DNA was used to work out D and trimming. The sample profile shows tens of thousands of clones; 73% of them were found once. The top ten clonotypes cover about 1.2% of the sample.

The receptor was derived from a human donor who received a COVID-19 vaccine. The material sequenced was CD4+ T cells from PBMCs cultured with HCoV-229E spike peptides, taken after COVID-19 vaccination. The intended sense of this specimen's cell subset or site label: HCoV-229E spike overlapping peptide pool stimulation. The chain is assembled from TRBV24-1 and TRBJ2-3; the D region is possibly TRBD1 or TRBD2, each matching across 6 bases. The base sequence is TGTGCCACCAGTGATAACAGGGAGGCGGCAGATACGCAGTATTTT. It is translated as CATSDNREAADTQYF.